This T cell receptor beta chain was identified in a study of blood T cell repertoires in COVID-19. About the research overall: The study drew acute and convalescent COVID-19 samples from the United States, Italy and Spain. The cDNA or gDNA used as material had been derived from T cells, B-cell-depleted T cells, or PBMCs.

The CDR3 has 14 amino acids. The germline CDR1 and CDR2 sequences are MNHEY and SVGAGI. Trimming cost V 6 bases and J 2 bases, with 13 bases left between them. In the original processing: It was from reference gene primer amplification that nucleated cell counts were estimated. The table came from immunoSEQ multiplex PCR; TCRdb's copy has only in-frame clones and leaves some out. V and J calls and clone size are copied from that table; D and trimming were computed from the DNA. The sample lists 150,000 or so clones; about 83% were seen once. Patients from Seattle were sampled longitudinally, starting during active infection.

Sequencing was done on a sample of peripheral blood. This chain joins TRBV6-5 and TRBJ1-1; the D gene is possibly TRBD1 (6 bases). The TCR comes from a woman aged 70 to 79 with COVID-19, enrolled during active disease. For the CDR3, the DNA is TGTGCCAGCAGCCGACAGGACAGAAACACTGAAGCTTTCTTT. Translating gives CASSRQDRNTEAFF.